This T cell receptor beta chain was recorded in a study of T cells expressing NK-cell markers. The CDR3 extends over 18 amino acids. In germline, CDR1 is SGHAT, CDR2 FQDESV (reference sequence). One entry per CDR3 protein, without DNA, is what TCRdb gives after re-calling the 5' RACE reads. This sample lists approximately 550,000 distinct CDR3 sequences; its ten largest clones have 3% to 4.5%. V is TRBV11-1 and J is TRBJ1-1; the D call of TRBD1 rests on TCRdb alone, since no DNA is present to check it. Material for sequencing was blood T cells: a sorted CD56 or NKG2C T cell subset, CD4+ or CD8+ T cells, or bulk PBMC T cells (not recorded which). The TCR originated in a man aged 18 to 30 in good health. This chain's CDR3 is CASSLAISAGGSNTEAFF.